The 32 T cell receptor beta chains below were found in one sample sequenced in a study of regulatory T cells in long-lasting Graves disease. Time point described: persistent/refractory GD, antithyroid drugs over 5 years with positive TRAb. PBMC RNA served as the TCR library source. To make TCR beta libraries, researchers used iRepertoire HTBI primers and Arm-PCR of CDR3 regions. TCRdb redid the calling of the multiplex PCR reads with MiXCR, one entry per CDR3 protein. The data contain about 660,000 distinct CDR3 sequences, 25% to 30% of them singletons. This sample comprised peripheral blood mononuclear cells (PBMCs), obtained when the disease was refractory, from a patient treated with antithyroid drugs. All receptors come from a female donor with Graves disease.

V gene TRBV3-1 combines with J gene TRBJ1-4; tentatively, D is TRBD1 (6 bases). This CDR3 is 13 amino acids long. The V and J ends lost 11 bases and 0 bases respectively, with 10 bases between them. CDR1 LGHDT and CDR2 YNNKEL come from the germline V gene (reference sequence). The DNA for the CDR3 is TGTGCCTCCAAGGGGGCAACTAATGAAAAACTGTTTTTT. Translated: CASKGATNEKLFF.

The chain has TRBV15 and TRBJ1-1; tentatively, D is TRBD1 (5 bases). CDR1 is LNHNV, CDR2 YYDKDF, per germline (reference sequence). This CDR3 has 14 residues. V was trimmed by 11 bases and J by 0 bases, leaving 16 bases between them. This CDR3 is CAVREPLMNTEAFF. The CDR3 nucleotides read TGTGCCGTCAGGGAGCCTCTGATGAACACTGAAGCTTTCTTT.

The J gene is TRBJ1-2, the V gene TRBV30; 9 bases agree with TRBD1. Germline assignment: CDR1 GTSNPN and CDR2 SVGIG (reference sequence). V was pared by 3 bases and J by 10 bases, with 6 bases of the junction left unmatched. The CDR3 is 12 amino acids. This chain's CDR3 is CAWSPQGADYTF. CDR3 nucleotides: TGTGCCTGGAGCCCACAGGGGGCGGACTACACCTTC.

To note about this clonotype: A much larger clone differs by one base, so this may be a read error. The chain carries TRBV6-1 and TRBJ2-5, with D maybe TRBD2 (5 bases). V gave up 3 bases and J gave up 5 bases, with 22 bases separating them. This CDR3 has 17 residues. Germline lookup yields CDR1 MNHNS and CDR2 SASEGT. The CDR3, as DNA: TGTGCCAGCAGTGAGGACTCCCGACCCTTGTTCGGGGAGACCCAGTACTTC. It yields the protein CASSEDSRPLFGETQYF.

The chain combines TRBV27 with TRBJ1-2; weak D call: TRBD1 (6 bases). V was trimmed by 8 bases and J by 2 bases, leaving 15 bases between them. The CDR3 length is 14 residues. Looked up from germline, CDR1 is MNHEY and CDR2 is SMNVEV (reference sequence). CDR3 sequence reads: CASWNGQPNYGYTF. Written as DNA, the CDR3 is TGTGCCAGCTGGAACGGACAGCCCAACTATGGCTACACCTTC.

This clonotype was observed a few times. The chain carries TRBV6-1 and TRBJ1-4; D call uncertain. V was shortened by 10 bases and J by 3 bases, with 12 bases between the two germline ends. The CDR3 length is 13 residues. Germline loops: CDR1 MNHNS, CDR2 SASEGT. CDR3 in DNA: TGTGCCACCCAAAGAGTGGCTAATGAAAAACTGTTTTTT. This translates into CATQRVANEKLFF.

The CDR3 DNA reads as TGTGCCAGCAGCTTAGGGGAAAGACGGAGCAATTCACCCCTCCACTTT. Amino acids: CASSLGERRSNSPLHF. V usage is TRBV7-9 and J usage is TRBJ1-6, with D hard to call. The CDR3 runs to 16 residues. Germline V gives CDR1 SEHNR, CDR2 FQNEAQ (reference sequence). V was shortened by 1 base and J by 7 bases, with 14 bases between the two germline ends.

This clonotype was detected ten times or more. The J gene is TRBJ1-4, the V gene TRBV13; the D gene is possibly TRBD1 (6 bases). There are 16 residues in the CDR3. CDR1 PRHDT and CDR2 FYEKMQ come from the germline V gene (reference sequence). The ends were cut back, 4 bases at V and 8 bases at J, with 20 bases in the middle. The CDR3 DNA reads TGTGCCAGCAGCTCCACGGGGGACAACCTGGGGGAAAAACTGTTTTTT. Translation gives CASSSTGDNLGEKLFF.

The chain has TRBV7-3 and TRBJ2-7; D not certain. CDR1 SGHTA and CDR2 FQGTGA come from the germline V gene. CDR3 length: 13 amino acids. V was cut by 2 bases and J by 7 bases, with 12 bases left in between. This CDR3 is CASSLRRDGEQYF. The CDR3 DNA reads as TGTGCCAGCAGCTTACGACGTGACGGGGAGCAGTACTTC. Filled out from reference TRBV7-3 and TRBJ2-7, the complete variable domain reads GAGVSQTPSNKVTEKGKYVELRCDPISGHTALYWYRQSLGQGPEFLIYFQGTGAADDSGLPNDRFFAVRPEGSVSTLKIQRTERGDSAVYLCASSLRRDGEQYFGPGTRLTVT.

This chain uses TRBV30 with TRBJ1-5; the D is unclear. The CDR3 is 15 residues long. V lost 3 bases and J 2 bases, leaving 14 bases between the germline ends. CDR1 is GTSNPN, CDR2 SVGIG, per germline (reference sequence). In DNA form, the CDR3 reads TGTGCCTGGAGCCTGGGAGGGCGTCGCAATCAGCCCCAGCATTTT. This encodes CAWSLGGRRNQPQHF. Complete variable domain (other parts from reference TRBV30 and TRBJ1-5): SQTIHQWPATLVQPVGSPLSLECTVEGTSNPNLYWYRQAAGRGLQLLFYSVGIGQISSEVPQNLSASRPQDRQFILSSKKLLLSDSGFYLCAWSLGGRRNQPQHFGDGTRLSIL.

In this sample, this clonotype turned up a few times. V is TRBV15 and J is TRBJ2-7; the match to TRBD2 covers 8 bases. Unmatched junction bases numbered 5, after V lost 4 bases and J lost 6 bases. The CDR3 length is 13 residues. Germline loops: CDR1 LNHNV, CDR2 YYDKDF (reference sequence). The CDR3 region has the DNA TGTGCCACCAGCACCCCGGGGGGGGTCGAGCAGTACTTC. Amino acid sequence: CATSTPGGVEQYF.

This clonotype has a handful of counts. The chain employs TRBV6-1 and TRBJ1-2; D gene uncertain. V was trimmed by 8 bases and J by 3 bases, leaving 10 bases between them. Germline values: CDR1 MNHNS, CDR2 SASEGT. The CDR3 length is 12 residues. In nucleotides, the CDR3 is TGTGCCAGCGGATCGAGCGACTATGGCTACACCTTC. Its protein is CASGSSDYGYTF.

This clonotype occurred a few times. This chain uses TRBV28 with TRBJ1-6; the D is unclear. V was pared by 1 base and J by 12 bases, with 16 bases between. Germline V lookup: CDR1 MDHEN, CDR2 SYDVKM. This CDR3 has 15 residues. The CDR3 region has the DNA TGTGCCAGCAGTTTATTAGACGAGGGTGTATTACCCCTCCACTTT. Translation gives CASSLLDEGVLPLHF.

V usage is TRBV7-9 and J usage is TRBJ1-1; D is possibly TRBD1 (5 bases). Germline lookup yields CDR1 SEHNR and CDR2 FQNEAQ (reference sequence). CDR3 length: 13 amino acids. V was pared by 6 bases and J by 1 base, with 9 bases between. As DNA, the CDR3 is TGTGCCAGCAGGGGGGGGGGGAACACTGAAGCTTTCTTT. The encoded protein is CASRGGGNTEAFF.

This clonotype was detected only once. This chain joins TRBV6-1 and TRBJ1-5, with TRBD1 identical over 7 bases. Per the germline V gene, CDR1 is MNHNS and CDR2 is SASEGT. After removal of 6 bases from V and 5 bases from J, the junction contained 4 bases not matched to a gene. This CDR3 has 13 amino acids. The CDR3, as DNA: TGTGCCAGCAGGGACAGGAGGGATCAGCCCCAGCATTTT. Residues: CASRDRRDQPQHF.

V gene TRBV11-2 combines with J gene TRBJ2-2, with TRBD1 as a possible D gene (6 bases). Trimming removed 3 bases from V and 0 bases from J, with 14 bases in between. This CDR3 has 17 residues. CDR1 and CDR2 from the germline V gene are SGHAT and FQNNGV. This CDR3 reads CASSFSPDSPNTGELFF. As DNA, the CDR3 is TGTGCCAGCAGCTTTAGTCCGGACAGTCCGAACACCGGGGAGCTGTTTTTT.

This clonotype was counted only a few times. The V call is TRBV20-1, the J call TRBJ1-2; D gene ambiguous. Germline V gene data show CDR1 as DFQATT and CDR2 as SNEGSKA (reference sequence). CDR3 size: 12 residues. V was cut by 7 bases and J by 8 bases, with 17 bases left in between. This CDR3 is CSGLQETGGYTF. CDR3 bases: TGCAGTGGCCTCCAGGAGACCGGCGGCTACACCTTC.

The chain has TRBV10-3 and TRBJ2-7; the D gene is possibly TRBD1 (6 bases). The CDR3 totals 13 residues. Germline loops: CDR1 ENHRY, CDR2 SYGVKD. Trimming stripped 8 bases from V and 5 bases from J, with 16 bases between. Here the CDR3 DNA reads TGTGCCATCGGGCCACCAGGGGACCACGAGCAGTACTTC. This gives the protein CAIGPPGDHEQYF.

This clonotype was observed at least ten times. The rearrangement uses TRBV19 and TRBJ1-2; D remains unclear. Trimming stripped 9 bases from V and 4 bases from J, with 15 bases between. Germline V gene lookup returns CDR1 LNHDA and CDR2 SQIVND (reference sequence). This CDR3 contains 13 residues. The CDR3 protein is CASSIDGFYGYTF. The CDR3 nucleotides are TGTGCCAGCAGCATAGACGGTTTCTATGGCTACACCTTC.

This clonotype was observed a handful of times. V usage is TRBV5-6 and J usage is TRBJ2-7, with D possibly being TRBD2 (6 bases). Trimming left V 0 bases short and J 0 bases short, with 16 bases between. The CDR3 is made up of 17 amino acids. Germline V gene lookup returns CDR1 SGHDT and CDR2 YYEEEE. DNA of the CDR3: TGTGCCAGCAGCTTGGGGGCGGCGGGGATTAGCTCCTACGAGCAGTACTTC. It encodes CASSLGAAGISSYEQYF.

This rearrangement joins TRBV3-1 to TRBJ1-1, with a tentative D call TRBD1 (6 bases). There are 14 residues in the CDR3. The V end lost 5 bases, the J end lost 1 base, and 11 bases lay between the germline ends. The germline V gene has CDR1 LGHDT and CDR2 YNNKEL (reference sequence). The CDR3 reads CASSETDRNTEAFF. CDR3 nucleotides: TGTGCCAGCAGCGAAACGGACAGGAACACTGAAGCTTTCTTT.

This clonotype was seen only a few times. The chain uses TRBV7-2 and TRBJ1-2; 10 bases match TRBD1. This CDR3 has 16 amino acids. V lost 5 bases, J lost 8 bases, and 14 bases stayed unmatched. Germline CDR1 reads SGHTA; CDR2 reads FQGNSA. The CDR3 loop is CASSLPTGGAVDGYTF. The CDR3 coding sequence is TGTGCCAGCAGCCTCCCGACAGGGGGCGCGGTAGACGGCTACACCTTC.

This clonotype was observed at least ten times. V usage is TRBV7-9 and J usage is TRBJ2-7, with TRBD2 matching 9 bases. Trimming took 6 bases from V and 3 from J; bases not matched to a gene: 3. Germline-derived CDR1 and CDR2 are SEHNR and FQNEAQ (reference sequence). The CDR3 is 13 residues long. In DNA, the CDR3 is TGTGCCAGCAGTCCAGCGGGAGGCTACGAGCAGTACTTC. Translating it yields CASSPAGGYEQYF.

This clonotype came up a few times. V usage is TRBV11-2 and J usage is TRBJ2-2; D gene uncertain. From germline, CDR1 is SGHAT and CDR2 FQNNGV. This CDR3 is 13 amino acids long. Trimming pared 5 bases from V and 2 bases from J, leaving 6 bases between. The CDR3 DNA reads TGTGCCAGCAGCGACTTCAACACCGGGGAGCTGTTTTTT. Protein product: CASSDFNTGELFF.

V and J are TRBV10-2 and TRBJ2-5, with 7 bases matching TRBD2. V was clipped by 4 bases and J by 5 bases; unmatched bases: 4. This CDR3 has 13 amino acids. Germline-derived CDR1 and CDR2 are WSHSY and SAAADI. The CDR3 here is CASSAGGVETQYF. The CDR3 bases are TGCGCCAGCAGTGCGGGAGGAGTGGAGACCCAGTACTTC.

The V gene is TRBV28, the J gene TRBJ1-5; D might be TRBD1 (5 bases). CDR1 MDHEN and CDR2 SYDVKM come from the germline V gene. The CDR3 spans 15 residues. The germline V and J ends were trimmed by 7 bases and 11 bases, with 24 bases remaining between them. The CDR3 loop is CASNVQGFQDWTQHF. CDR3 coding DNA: TGTGCCAGCAACGTCCAGGGTTTTCAGGATTGGACCCAGCATTTT.

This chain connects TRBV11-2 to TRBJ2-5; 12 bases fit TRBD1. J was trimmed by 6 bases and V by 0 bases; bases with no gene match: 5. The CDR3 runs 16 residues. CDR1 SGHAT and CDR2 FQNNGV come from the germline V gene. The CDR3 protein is CASSLDGDRGRKTQYF. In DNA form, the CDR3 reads TGTGCCAGCAGCTTAGATGGGGACAGGGGGCGGAAGACCCAGTACTTC.

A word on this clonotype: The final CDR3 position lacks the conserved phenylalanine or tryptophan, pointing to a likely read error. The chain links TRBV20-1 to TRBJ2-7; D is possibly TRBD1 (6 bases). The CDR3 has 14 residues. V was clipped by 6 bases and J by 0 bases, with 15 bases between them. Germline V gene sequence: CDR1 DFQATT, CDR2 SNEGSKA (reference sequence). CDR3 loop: CSATNRDISYEQYL. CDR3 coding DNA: TGCAGTGCGACAAACAGGGACATCTCCTACGAGCAGTACCTC.

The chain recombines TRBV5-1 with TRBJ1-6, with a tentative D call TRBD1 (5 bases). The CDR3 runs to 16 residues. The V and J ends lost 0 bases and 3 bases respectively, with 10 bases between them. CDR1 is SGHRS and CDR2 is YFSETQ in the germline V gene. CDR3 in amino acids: CASSLARQHYNSPLHF. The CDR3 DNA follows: TGCGCCAGCAGCTTGGCTAGACAGCACTATAATTCACCCCTCCACTTT.

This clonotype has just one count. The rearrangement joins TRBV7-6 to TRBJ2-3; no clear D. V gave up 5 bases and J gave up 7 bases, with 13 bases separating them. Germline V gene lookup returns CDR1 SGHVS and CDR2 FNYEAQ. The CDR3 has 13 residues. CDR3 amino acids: CASSNPDPYTQYF. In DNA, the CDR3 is TGTGCCAGCAGCAATCCCGACCCATATACGCAGTATTTT.

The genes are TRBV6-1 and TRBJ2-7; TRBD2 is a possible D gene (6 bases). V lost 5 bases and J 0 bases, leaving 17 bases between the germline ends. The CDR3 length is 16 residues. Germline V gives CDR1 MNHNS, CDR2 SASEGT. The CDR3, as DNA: TGTGCCAGCAGTAACCTCCTAGCGATCAGCTCCTACGAGCAGTACTTC. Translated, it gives CASSNLLAISSYEQYF.

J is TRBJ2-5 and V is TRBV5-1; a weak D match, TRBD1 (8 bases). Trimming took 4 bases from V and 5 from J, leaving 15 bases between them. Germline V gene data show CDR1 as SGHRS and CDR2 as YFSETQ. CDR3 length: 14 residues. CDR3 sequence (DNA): TGCGCCAGCAGCCCCAGGGGGCGGGAGGAGACCCAGTACTTC. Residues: CASSPRGREETQYF.